What follows describes a single TCR beta chain. Its target is not known. These data come from a study of blood T cells in healthy people across ages. Study-wide background: Per every two T cells, about one barcoded beta molecule was captured by template switching. Study-level points and caveats: The recorded TCR beta diversity per million T cells decreased in a roughly linear manner with age.

The CDR3 has 12 amino acids. CDR1 is SGHTA, CDR2 FQGNSA, per germline. Trimming left V 4 bases short and J 11 bases short, with 14 bases between. Next came a second PCR, run for about 7 to 12 cycles, which used a sample-barcoded 5' primer along with a J-beta primer mix. TCRdb re-analysed the 5' RACE reads in MiXCR, keeping a single row per CDR3 protein. The data contain roughly 1.5 million distinct CDR3 sequences, less than 45% of them seen just once; the ten biggest clones take up less than 5%. This TCR derives from a woman aged 18-35 years in good health. The rearrangement joins TRBV7-2 to TRBJ2-5, with D possibly TRBD1 on 6 matching bases. Sequencing input: blood. CDR3 DNA sequence: TGTGCCAGCAGCTCGGACAGTGTGGGGCAGTACTTC. Its protein is CASSSDSVGQYF.